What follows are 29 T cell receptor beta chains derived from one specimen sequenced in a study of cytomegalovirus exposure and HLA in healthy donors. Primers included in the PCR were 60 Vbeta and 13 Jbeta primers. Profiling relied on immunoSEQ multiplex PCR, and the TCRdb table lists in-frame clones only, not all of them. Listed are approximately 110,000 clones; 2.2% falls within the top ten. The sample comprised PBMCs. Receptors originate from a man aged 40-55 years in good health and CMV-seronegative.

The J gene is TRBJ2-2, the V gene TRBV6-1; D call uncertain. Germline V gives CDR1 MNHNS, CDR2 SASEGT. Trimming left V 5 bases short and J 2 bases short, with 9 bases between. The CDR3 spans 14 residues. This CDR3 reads CASSRLPNTGELFF. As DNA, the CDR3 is TGTGCCAGCAGTCGACTCCCTAACACCGGGGAGCTGTTTTTT.

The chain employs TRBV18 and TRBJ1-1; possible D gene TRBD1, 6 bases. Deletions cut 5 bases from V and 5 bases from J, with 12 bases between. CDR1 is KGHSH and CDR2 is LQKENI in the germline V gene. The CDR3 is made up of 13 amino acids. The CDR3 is CASSVNRATEAFF. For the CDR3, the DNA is TGTGCCAGCTCAGTAAACAGGGCGACTGAAGCTTTCTTT.

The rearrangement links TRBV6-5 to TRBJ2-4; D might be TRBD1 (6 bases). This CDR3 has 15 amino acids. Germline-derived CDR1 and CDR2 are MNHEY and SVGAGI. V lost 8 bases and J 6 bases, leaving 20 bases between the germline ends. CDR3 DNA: TGTGCCAGCGGAAAGGGGGTAGGGTCGGGAAACATTCAGTACTTC. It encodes CASGKGVGSGNIQYF.

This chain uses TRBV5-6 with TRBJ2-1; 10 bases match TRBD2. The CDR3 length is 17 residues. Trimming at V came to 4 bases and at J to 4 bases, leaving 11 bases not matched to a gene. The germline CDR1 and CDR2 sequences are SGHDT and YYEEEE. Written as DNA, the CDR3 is TGTGCCAGCAGCCCATACTCCCTAGCGGGAGTTTACAATGAGCAGTTCTTC. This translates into CASSPYSLAGVYNEQFF.

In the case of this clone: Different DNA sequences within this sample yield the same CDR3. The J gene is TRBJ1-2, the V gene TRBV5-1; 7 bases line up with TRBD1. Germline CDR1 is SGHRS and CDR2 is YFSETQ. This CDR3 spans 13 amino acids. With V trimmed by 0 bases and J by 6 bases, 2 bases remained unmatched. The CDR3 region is CASSLGQGDGYTF. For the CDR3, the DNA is TGCGCCAGCAGCTTGGGACAGGGTGATGGCTACACCTTC.

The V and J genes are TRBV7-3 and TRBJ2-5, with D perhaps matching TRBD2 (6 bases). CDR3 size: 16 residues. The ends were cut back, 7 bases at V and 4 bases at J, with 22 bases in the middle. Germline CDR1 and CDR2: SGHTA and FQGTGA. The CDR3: CASNPISGQGRETQYF. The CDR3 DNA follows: TGTGCCAGCAACCCAATTAGCGGTCAGGGAAGAGAGACCCAGTACTTC.

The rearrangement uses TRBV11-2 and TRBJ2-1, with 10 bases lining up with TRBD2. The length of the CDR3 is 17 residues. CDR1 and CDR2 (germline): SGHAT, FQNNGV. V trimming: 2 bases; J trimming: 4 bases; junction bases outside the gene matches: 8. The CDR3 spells CASSLRFGLAEYNEQFF. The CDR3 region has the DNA TGTGCCAGCAGCTTAAGGTTCGGACTAGCGGAGTACAATGAGCAGTTCTTC.

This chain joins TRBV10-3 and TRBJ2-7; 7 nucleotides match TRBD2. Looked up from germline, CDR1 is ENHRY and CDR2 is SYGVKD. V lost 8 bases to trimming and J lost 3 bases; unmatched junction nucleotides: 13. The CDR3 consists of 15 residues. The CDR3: CAIGGGILQHYEQYF. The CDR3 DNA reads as TGTGCCATCGGGGGGGGGATCCTCCAGCACTACGAGCAGTACTTC.

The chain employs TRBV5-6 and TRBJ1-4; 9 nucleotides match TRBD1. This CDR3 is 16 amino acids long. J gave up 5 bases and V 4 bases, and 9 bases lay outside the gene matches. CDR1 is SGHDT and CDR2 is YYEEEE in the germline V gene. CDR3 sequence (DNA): TGTGCCAGCAGCCGGCCGACCGGGACAGGGAATGAAAAACTGTTTTTT. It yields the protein CASSRPTGTGNEKLFF.

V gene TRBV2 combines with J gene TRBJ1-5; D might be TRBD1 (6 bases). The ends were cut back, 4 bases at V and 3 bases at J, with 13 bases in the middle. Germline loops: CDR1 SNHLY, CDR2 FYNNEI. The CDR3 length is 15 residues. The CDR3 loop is CASSVEGGNNQPQHF. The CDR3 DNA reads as TGTGCCAGCAGTGTTGAGGGGGGGAACAATCAGCCCCAGCATTTT.

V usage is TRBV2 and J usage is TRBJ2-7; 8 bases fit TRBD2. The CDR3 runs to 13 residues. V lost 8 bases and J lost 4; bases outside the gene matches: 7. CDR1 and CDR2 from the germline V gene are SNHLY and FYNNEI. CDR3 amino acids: CASSGTRIYEQYF. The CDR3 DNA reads TGTGCCAGCTCCGGGACTAGAATTTACGAGCAGTACTTC. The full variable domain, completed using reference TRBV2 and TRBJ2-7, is EPEVTQTPSHQVTQMGQEVILRCVPISNHLYFYWYRQILGQKVEFLVSFYNNEISEKSEIFDDQFSVERPDGSNFTLKIRSTKLEDSAMYFCASSGTRIYEQYFGPGTRLTVT.

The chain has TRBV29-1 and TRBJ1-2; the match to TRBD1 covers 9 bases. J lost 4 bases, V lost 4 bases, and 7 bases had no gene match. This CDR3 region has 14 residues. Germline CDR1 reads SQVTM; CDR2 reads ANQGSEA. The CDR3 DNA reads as TGCAGCGTTGGCCTGACAGGGGGGTTCTATGGCTACACCTTC. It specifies CSVGLTGGFYGYTF.

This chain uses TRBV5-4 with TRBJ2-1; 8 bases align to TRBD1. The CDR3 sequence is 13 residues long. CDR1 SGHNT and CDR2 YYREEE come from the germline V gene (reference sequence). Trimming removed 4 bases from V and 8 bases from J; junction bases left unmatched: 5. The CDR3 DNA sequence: TGTGCCAGCAGCCTCGACAGGGGTGATGAGCAGTTCTTC. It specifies CASSLDRGDEQFF.

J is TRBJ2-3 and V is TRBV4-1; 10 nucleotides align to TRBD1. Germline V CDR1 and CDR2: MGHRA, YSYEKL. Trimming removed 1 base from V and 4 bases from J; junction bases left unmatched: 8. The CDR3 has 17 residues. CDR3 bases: TGCGCCAGCAGCCAAGTCATAGGGGGACAGGGGCCAGATACGCAGTATTTT. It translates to CASSQVIGGQGPDTQYF.

In DNA form, the CDR3 reads TGTGCCAGCAGGATCCTCGGGGAGGGCGGGCAGCCCCAGCATTTT. This encodes CASRILGEGGQPQHF. V and J are TRBV28 and TRBJ1-5; no clear D gene. Germline CDR1 and CDR2: MDHEN and SYDVKM. V was cut by 6 bases and J by 7 bases, with 19 bases left in between. CDR3 length equals 15 residues. Using reference TRBV28 and TRBJ1-5 for the parts outside the CDR3, the full variable domain is DVKVTQSSRYLVKRTGEKVFLECVQDMDHENMFWYRQDPGLGLRLIYFSYDVKMKEKGDIPEGYSVSREKKERFSLILESASTNQTSMYLCASRILGEGGQPQHFGDGTRLSIL.

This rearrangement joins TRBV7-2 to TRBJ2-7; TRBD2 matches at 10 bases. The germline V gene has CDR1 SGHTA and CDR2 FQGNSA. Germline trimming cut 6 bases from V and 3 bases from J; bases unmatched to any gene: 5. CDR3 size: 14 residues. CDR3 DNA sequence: TGTGCCAGCAGTGCTAGCGGGAGTTACTACGAGCAGTACTTC. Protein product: CASSASGSYYEQYF.

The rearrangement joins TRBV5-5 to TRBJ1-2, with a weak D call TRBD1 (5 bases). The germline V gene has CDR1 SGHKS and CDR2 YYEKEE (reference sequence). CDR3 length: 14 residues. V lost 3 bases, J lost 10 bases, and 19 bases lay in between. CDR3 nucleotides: TGTGCCAGCAGCTCACCCCTTTGGGGGGGGATCTACACCTTC. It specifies CASSSPLWGGIYTF. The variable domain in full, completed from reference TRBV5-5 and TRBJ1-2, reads DAGVTQSPTHLIKTRGQQVTLRCSPISGHKSVSWYQQVLGQGPQFIFQYYEKEERGRGNFPDRFSARQFPNYSSELNVNALLLGDSALYLCASSSPLWGGIYTFGSGTRLTVV.

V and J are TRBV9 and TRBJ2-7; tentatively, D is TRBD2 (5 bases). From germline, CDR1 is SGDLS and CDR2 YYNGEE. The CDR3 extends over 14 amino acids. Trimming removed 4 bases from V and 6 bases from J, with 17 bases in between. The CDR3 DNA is TGTGCCAGCAGCCAAAGTTTCGATGGAGGCGAGCAGTACTTC. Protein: CASSQSFDGGEQYF.

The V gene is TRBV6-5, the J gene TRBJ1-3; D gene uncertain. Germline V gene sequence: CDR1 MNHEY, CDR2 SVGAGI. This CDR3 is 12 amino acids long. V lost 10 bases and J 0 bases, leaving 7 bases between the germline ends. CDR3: CATKSSGNTIYF. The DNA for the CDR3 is TGTGCCACCAAGAGCTCTGGAAACACCATATATTTT.

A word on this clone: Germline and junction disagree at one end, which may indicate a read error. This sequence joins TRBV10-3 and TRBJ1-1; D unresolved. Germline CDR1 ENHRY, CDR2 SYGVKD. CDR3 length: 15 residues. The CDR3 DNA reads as TGTGCCATCAGGGAGTACCGGGATACGAACACTGAAGCTTTCTTT. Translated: CAIREYRDTNTEAFF.

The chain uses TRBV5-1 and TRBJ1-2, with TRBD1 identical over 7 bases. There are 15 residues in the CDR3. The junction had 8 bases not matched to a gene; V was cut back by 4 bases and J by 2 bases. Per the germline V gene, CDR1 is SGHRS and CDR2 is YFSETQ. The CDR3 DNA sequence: TGCGCCAGCAGCATGACAGGGCCTACCAACTATGGCTACACCTTC. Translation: CASSMTGPTNYGYTF.

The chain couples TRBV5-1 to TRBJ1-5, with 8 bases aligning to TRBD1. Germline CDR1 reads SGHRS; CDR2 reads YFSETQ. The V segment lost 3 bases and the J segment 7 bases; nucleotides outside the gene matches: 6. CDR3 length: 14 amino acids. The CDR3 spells CASSSDREGQPQHF. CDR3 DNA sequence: TGCGCCAGCAGCTCGGACAGGGAAGGGCAGCCCCAGCATTTT.

The CDR3 sequence: CATSRDRGDSQFF. The CDR3 DNA is TGTGCCACCAGCAGAGATCGGGGTGACTCACAGTTCTTC. The chain uses TRBV15 and TRBJ2-1; D might be TRBD2 (5 bases). Trimming cost V 0 bases and J 13 bases, with 13 bases left between them. Germline CDR1 is LNHNV and CDR2 is YYDKDF (reference sequence). The CDR3 sequence is 13 residues long.

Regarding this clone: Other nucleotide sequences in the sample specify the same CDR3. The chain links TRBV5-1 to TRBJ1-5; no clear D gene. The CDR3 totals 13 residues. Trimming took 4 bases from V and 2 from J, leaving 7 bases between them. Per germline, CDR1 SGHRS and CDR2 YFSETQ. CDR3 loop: CASSAEGNQPQHF. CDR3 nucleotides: TGCGCCAGCAGCGCGGAGGGCAATCAGCCCCAGCATTTT.

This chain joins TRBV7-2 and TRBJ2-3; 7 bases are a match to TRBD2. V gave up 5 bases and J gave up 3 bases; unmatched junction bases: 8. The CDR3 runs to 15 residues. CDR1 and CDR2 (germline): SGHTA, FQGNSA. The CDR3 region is CASSPLGGTTDTQYF. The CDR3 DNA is TGTGCCAGCAGCCCGTTGGGGGGGACGACAGATACGCAGTATTTT. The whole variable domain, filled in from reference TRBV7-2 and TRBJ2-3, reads GAGVSQSPSNKVTEKGKDVELRCDPISGHTALYWYRQSLGQGLEFLIYFQGNSAPDKSGLPSDRFSAERTGGSVSTLTIQRTQQEDSAVYLCASSPLGGTTDTQYFGPGTRLTVL.

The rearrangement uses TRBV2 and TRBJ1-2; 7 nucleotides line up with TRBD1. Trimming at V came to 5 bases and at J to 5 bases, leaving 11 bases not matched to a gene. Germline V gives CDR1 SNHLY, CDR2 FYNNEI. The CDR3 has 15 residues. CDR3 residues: CASSYSTGTEYGYTF. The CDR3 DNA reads TGTGCCAGCAGTTATTCTACCGGGACAGAGTATGGCTACACCTTC.

In DNA form, the CDR3 reads TGTGCCAGCAGCAGCGTGGGACTAGCGGTGAGGACCGGGGAGCTGTTTTTT. Translation gives CASSSVGLAVRTGELFF. V usage is TRBV11-3 and J usage is TRBJ2-2; 11 bases match TRBD2. CDR1 is SGHNT, CDR2 YENEEA, per germline. The length of the CDR3 is 17 residues. The V gene end was trimmed by 5 bases and the J gene end by 5 bases; junction bases not matched to a gene: 10.

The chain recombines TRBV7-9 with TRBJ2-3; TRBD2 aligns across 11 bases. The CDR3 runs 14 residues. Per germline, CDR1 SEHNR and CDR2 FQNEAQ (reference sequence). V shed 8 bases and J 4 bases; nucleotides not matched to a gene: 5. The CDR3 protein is CASRLAGGADTQYF. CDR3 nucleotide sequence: TGTGCCAGCCGGCTAGCGGGAGGTGCAGATACGCAGTATTTT.

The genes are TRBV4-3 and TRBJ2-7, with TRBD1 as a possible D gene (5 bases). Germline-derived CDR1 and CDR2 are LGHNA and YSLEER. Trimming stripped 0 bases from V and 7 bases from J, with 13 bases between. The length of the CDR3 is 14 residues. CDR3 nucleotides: TGCGCCAGCAGCCAAGACCCCTTTTCAGGGGAGCAGTACTTC. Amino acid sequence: CASSQDPFSGEQYF.